This TCR beta chain was identified in a study of cytomegalovirus exposure and HLA in healthy donors (dated by TCRdb to about 2017). Some background on the complete study: The 666 repertoires of the first cohort and the roughly 120 validation repertoires were produced on the same platform, according to a later analysis. A separate validation cohort of roughly 130 different subjects was used in addition to the roughly 720-subject first cohort. The aim of the study was to test whether cataloging public T cell receptors could identify signatures of past pathogen exposure. To predict cytomegalovirus infection status, the study combined high-throughput TCR immunosequencing, statistical association of individual TCRs with disease status, and machine learning. Findings and caveats that apply to the study as a whole: The study listed 150 to 200 TCR beta chains as associated with cytomegalovirus. In both the original and validation cohorts, the classifier was reported to diagnose cytomegalovirus status with high specificity and sensitivity. Subsequent analysis determined that TCRs grouped into clusters in the first cohort also showed a tendency toward co-occurrence across the 130 or so validation repertoires, and 90% to 95% of cluster scores exceeded 0. Across donors, most TCR sequences were observed very rarely, whereas some public TCRs were present in many individuals. The validation cohort had no HLA typing available for a later analysis, so co-occurrence within that cohort was assessed over all 120 or so repertoires. According to the authors, the approach could potentially be generalized to other disease states and immunological phenotypes. Three of the identified cytomegalovirus-associated TCR beta chains were confirmed in vitro to be specific for cytomegalovirus antigens.

The library was produced with the immunoSEQ multiplex PCR assay. In the original analysis: A statistical classification framework was built to diagnose cytomegalovirus status from the catalog of TCR beta chain sequences. TCRdb carries this immuneACCESS record with in-frame sequences only. Its versions omit some clonotypes, under half of them owing to an unresolved V gene in the studies checked, with the rest unexplained. V, J and clone size derive from that table, while D and trimming were established from the DNA sequence. This sample comprises more than 250,000 clones, approximately 86% of them detected only once. The top ten clones comprise approximately 1.1% of the sample. On this clone: Its cognate antigen has yet to be identified. Nothing much larger sits one base from this clone, and base qualities are not available.

From its cysteine to its phenylalanine, the CDR3 spans 16 amino acids. The retained sequence is limited to the CDR3, 48 bases, with the frame set at the first base. V is cut back by 3 bases and J by 16 bases, with 18 bases in the junction unmatched. Per the germline V gene, MNHEY is the CDR1 and SVGAGI is the CDR2. The donors were included in the validation cohort of roughly 130 subjects, a group kept apart from the roughly 610-subject first cohort. Material: PBMCs. The sequence links TRBV6-5 to TRBJ2-1; TRBD2 matches 10 bases in the middle. The TCR sequence derives from a woman aged 30 to 39 in good health and CMV-seropositive. In nucleotides, the sequence is TGTGCCAGCAGTTATGGGGTAGGAAAGGCTAGCGGGGGTCGTTTCTTC. The resulting protein is CASSYGVGKASGGRFF.